This T cell receptor beta chain originates from a study of T-cell reconstitution after alpha-beta-depleted transplantation in children. Overall study results and limits: Certain patients had high TCRbeta diversity at day 60, and it came from recipient T cells and thymic progenitors that survived. A year had passed since transplant, and T-cell counts and diversity by then came mostly from newly produced T cells. Expanded clones from the graft, numbering several hundred, reportedly supplied alpha-beta T cells about two months after transplant.

About this clonotype itself: Antigen specificity is unknown.

The TCRbeta library was prepared with unique molecular identifiers. TCRdb passed the PCR reads through MiXCR, listing each CDR3 protein once. The sample comprises around 700,000 distinct CDR3 sequences, around 13% of which are singletons, and 0.79% rests with the top ten. Here the sequenced sample was PBMCs, taken before TCRalphabeta/CD19-depleted stem cell transplant. The sequence was obtained from a girl between 2 and 10 years old with congenital amegakaryocytic thrombocytopenia, due to receive a stem cell transplant.

Here the CDR3 DNA reads TGTGCCAGCAGTTTATTCCGACAGGGAGCGCCCAATGAGCAGTTCTTC. As protein: CASSLFRQGAPNEQFF. The chain joins TRBV27 to TRBJ2-1; 7 positions agree with TRBD1. Germline V gene lookup returns CDR1 MNHEY and CDR2 SMNVEV (reference sequence). This CDR3 has 16 amino acids. Trimming removed 1 base from V and 6 bases from J; junction bases left unmatched: 9.